A single sample is the source of the 20 T cell receptor beta chains below, sequenced in a study of CD4 and CD8 cells across lung adenocarcinoma regions. In TCRdb, the PCR reads were re-called with MiXCR into one record per CDR3 protein. The table includes approximately 24,000 distinct CDR3 sequences, about half detected once. Sample: CD8+ T cells from the center of a lung tumor. The receptors come from a male donor with lung adenocarcinoma. The CD4 and CD8 labels of this study may be unreliable.

V gene TRBV4-1 combines with J gene TRBJ2-1; perhaps TRBD2 as D (6 bases). Judging by the DNA end, TRBJ2-5 fits better; the J call may be wrong. The germline gives CDR1 MGHRA, CDR2 YSYEKL. The CDR3 extends over 17 amino acids. In DNA form, the CDR3 reads TGCGCCAGCAGTGCGGGGATCTCGCGCGGGGACCCAGATACCCAGTACTTC. This codes for CASSAGISRGDPDTQYF.

Points on this clonotype: A junction boundary mismatches the germline segment, possibly from a read error. V gene TRBV10-1 combines with J gene TRBJ2-3; TRBD1 or TRBD2 may be the D gene (7 bases each). Germline loops: CDR1 WNHNN, CDR2 SYGVQD (reference sequence). This CDR3 spans 17 amino acids. CDR3 coding DNA: TGCGCCAGCAGTGAAGGGTCTAGCGGCCGTGGGACAGAGACGCAGTACTTT. This sequence encodes CASSEGSSGRGTETQYF.

This clonotype was counted at least ten times. This chain links TRBV27 with TRBJ2-1; D gene uncertain. The V end was cut by 6 bases, the J end by 8 bases, with 17 bases between. Germline CDR1 and CDR2: MNHEY and SMNVEV (reference sequence). The CDR3 is made up of 14 amino acids. The DNA for the CDR3 is TGTGCCAGCAGCTTAAAACCATTTCGGGATGAGCAGTTCTTC. Translation gives CASSLKPFRDEQFF.

The chain uses TRBV6-1 and TRBJ2-2; D is undetermined. Trimming cost V 7 bases and J 13 bases, with 19 bases left between them. Germline V gives CDR1 MNHNS, CDR2 SASEGT. CDR3 size: 13 residues. As DNA, the CDR3 is TGTGCCAGCAAGGCTGGCGGTACCGGTGCGCTGTTTTTT. Its protein product is CASKAGGTGALFF.

The chain couples TRBV6-1 to TRBJ2-1, with D tentatively TRBD1 or TRBD2 (5 bases each). The J call may be wrong; the DNA end is better matched by TRBJ2-7. Germline V lookup: CDR1 MNHNS, CDR2 SASEGT. There are 14 residues in the CDR3. The CDR3 DNA follows: TGTGCCAGCAGTCCCGGGACGGGCTCCTACGAGCAGTACTTC. As protein: CASSPGTGSYEQYF.

This clonotype was detected many times. The junction shows a germline mismatch at one end, possibly a read error. The V call is TRBV7-7, the J call TRBJ2-5; possibly TRBD1 or TRBD2 for D (6 bases each). This CDR3 is built from 13 residues. Germline values: CDR1 SSHAT, CDR2 FNYEAQ (reference sequence). CDR3 sequence: CASSLGGQETQYF. The CDR3 DNA follows: TGTGCTAGCAGCTTAGGGGGGCAAGAGACCCAGTACTTC.

The chain combines TRBV11-2 with TRBJ2-1; 8 bases agree with TRBD2. The J call may be incorrect, as the DNA end agrees better with TRBJ2-5. In germline, CDR1 is SGHAT, CDR2 FQNNGV. The CDR3 has 19 residues. The CDR3 coding sequence is TGTGCCAGCAGCTTACGGGGGGGAGGGGGGGTGAGGGGGAAAGAGACCCAGTACTTC. It yields the protein CASSLRGGGGVRGKETQYF.

This clonotype was found many times. The chain joins TRBV6-5 to TRBJ2-5; D could derive from TRBD1 or TRBD2 (5 bases each). Judging by the DNA end, TRBJ2-7 fits better; the J call may be wrong. This CDR3 contains 13 residues. Per germline, CDR1 MNHEY and CDR2 SVGAGI. The CDR3, as DNA: TGTGCCAGCAGTTTTTCGGGGCAGGGCGAGCAGTACTTC. Its protein product is CASSFSGQGEQYF.

Points on this clonotype: A read error may produce the germline difference seen at one junction end. The J gene is TRBJ2-3, the V gene TRBV10-2, with D uncertain. The CDR3 extends over 16 amino acids. Germline V gene sequence: CDR1 WSHSY, CDR2 SAAADI. DNA of the CDR3: TGCGCCAGCAGTGAGCCCTCTGGGCGACCCCCAGAGACGCAGTATTTT. This gives the protein CASSEPSGRPPETQYF.

This clonotype was counted a few times. The J gene is TRBJ2-1, the V gene TRBV6-1, with 10 bases fitting TRBD2. The germline V gene encodes CDR1 MNHNS and CDR2 SASEGT. V was clipped by 6 bases and J by 4 bases; unmatched bases: 6. The CDR3 is 15 amino acids. This CDR3 is CASSPASGGYNEQFF. The CDR3 DNA is TGTGCCAGCAGCCCGGCTAGCGGGGGTTACAATGAGCAGTTCTTC.

The chain uses TRBV6-1 and TRBJ1-1; tentative D call: TRBD1 (6 bases). CDR1 and CDR2 (germline): MNHNS, SASEGT. The CDR3 has 13 residues. Trimming cost V 4 bases and J 7 bases, with 13 bases left between them. The CDR3 loop reads CASSVQGTGEAFF. Written as DNA, the CDR3 is TGTGCCAGCAGTGTCCAGGGGACGGGTGAAGCTTTCTTT.

Concerning this clonotype: Germline and junction disagree at one end, which may indicate a read error. The rearrangement uses TRBV7-7 and TRBJ2-5; TRBD2 aligns across 8 bases. The CDR3 has 15 residues. The germline gives CDR1 SSHAT, CDR2 FNYEAQ (reference sequence). The CDR3 spells CASSQAGGLGETQYF. The CDR3 nucleotides read TGTGCTAGCAGTCAGGCGGGGGGCCTCGGGGAGACCCAGTACTTC.

The rearrangement uses TRBV6-1 and TRBJ1-5; 12 bases agree with TRBD1. Germline CDR1 reads MNHNS; CDR2 reads SASEGT. The CDR3 totals 16 residues. V was pared by 4 bases and J by 7 bases, with 8 bases of the junction left unmatched. The CDR3 sequence: CASSVRDRGRDQPQHF. The CDR3 DNA follows: TGTGCCAGCAGTGTGCGGGACAGGGGGCGCGACCAGCCCCAGCATTTT.

This clonotype was seen only a few times. CDR3 loop: CASSQETGGSIEQYF. In DNA, the CDR3 is TGCGCCAGCAGCCAGGAAACAGGGGGCTCTATCGAGCAGTACTTC. The chain is built from TRBV4-1 and TRBJ2-5; 9 bases are a match to TRBD1. Near its end, the DNA agrees better with TRBJ2-7, so the J call may be wrong. Germline V gives CDR1 MGHRA, CDR2 YSYEKL. The CDR3 length is 15 residues.

Only a few counts were recorded for this clonotype. The V and J genes are TRBV6-1 and TRBJ1-2; D not resolved. This CDR3 contains 14 residues. The V gene's germline CDR1 is MNHNS and CDR2 SASEGT. V lost 2 bases and J 4 bases, leaving 11 bases between the germline ends. CDR3 amino acids: CASSEMGLGYGYTF. The CDR3 DNA is TGTGCCAGCAGTGAAATGGGTCTCGGCTATGGCTACACCTTC.

This clonotype was seen a handful of times. V is TRBV7-2 and J is TRBJ1-2, with TRBD1 matching over 8 bases. The germline V gene has CDR1 SGHTA and CDR2 FQGNSA. The ends lost 4 bases at V and 4 bases at J; junction bases unmatched: 8. The length of the CDR3 is 15 residues. The CDR3 loop reads CASSSPDRGIYGYTF. CDR3 nucleotide sequence: TGTGCCAGCAGCTCCCCCGACAGGGGCATCTATGGCTACACCTTC.

Turning to this clonotype: At one boundary the junction diverges from the germline segment, which might be a read error. The chain is built from TRBV5-1 and TRBJ2-3, with no clear D. This CDR3 is built from 14 residues. The V gene's germline CDR1 is SGHRS and CDR2 YFSETQ. The CDR3 region is CPGTQAVGTETQYF. DNA for the CDR3: TGCCCGGGCACCCAGGCGGTGGGCACAGAGACGCAGTATTTT.

This clonotype was seen a handful of times. V is TRBV6-4 and J is TRBJ1-2; D is unresolved. Germline V gives CDR1 MRHNA, CDR2 SNTAGT. Trimming left V 4 bases short and J 5 bases short, with 11 bases between. This CDR3 is 13 amino acids long. The CDR3 region is CASSVDLGYGYTF. The CDR3, as DNA: TGTGCCAGCAGTGTTGACCTAGGGTATGGCTACACCTTC.

This clonotype came up a few times. The chain combines TRBV20-1 with TRBJ2-3, with TRBD1 matching 8 bases. The CDR3 covers 18 residues. V shed 0 bases, J shed 3 bases, and the junction held 14 bases outside the gene matches. Germline CDR1 reads DFQATT; CDR2 reads SNEGSKA (reference sequence). The CDR3 DNA follows: TGCAGTGCTAGAGATGGCCAGGGGGCGCCGGGTATTACAGATACGCAGTATTTT. The encoded protein is CSARDGQGAPGITDTQYF.

The V and J genes are TRBV27 and TRBJ2-5; D may be TRBD1 (6 bases). Germline values: CDR1 MNHEY, CDR2 SMNVEV (reference sequence). The V end lost 11 bases, the J end lost 11 bases, and 30 bases lay between the germline ends. This CDR3 is built from 15 residues. The CDR3 reads CAGGGVGRAQDTQYF. Here the CDR3 DNA reads TGTGCCGGTGGGGGCGTAGGCCGAGCTCAAGATACGCAGTACTTC.